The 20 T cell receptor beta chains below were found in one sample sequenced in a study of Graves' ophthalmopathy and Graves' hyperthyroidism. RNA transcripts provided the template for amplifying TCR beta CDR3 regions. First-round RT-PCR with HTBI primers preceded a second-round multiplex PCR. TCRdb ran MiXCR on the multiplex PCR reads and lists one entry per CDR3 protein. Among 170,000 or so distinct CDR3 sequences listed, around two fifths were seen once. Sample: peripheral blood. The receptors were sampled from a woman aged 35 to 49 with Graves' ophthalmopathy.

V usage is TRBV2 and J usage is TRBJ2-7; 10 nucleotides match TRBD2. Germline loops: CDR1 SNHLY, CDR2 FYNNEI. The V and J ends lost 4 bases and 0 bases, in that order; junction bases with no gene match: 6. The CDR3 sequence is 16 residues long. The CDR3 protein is CASSVGLAFRSYEQYF. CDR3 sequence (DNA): TGTGCCAGCAGTGTGGGACTAGCGTTTCGCTCCTACGAGCAGTACTTC.

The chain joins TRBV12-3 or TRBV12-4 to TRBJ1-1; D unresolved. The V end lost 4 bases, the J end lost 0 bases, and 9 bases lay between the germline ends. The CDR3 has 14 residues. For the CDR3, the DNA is TGTGCCAGCAGTTATAGTGGGCTGAACACTGAAGCTTTCTTT. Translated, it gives CASSYSGLNTEAFF.

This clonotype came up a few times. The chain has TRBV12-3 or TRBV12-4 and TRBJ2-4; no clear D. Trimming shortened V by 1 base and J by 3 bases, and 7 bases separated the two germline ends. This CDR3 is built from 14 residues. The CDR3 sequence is CASSLGQIKNIQYF. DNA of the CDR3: TGTGCCAGCAGTTTAGGGCAGATCAAAAACATTCAGTACTTC.

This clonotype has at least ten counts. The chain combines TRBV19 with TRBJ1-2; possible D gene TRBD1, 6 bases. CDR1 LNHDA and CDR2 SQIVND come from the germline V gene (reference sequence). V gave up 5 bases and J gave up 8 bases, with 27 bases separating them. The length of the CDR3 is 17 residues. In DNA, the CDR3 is TGTGCCAGTAGTGGTGTTTCTCCACAGGGTATCGTGAGAGGCTACACCTTC. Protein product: CASSGVSPQGIVRGYTF.

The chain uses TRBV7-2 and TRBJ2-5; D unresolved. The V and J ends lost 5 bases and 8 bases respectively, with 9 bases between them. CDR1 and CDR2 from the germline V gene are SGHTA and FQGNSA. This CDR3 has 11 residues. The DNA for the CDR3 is TGTGCCAGCAGCCCTCACAATACCCAGTACTTC. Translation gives CASSPHNTQYF.

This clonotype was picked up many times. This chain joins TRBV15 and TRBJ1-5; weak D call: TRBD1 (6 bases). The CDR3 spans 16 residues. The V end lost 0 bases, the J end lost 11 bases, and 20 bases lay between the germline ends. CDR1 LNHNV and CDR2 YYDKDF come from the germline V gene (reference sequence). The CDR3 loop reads CATSRDLGGGAGAQHF. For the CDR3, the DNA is TGTGCCACCAGCAGAGATTTGGGCGGGGGGGCAGGAGCCCAGCATTTT.

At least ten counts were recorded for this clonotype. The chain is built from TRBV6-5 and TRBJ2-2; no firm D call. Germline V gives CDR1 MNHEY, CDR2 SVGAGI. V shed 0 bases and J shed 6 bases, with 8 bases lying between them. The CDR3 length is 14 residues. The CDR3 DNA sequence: TGTGCCAGCAGTTACTCGTCCGTCTCCGGGGAGCTGTTTTTT. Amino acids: CASSYSSVSGELFF.

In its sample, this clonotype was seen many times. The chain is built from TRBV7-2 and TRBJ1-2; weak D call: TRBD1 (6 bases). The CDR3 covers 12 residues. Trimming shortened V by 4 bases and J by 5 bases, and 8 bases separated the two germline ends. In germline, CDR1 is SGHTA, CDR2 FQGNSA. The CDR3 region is CASSSGAYGYTF. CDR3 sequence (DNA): TGTGCCAGCAGCTCGGGGGCGTATGGCTACACCTTC.

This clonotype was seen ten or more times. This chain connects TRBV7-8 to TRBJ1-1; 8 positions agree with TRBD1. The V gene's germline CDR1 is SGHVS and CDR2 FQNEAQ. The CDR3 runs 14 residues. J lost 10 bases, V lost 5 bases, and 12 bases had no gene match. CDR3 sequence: CASSNQGQEILAFF. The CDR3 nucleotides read TGTGCCAGCAGCAACCAGGGACAGGAGATTTTAGCTTTCTTT.

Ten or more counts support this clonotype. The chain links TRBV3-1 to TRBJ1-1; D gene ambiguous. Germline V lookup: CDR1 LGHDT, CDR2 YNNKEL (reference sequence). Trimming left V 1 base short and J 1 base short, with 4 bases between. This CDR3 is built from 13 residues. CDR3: CASSQVGNTEAFF. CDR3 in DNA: TGTGCCAGCAGCCAAGTAGGGAACACTGAAGCTTTCTTT.

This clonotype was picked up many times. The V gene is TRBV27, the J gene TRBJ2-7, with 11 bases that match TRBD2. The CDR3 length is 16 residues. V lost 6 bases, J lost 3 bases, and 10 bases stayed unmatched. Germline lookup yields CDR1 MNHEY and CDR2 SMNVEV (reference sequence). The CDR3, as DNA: TGTGCCAGCAGCCGGATCTTAGCGGGAGGGCTCTACGAGCAGTACTTC. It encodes CASSRILAGGLYEQYF.

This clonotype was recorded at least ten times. CDR3 DNA sequence: TGCAGTGCTAGAGTCCAGAACACTGAAGCTTTCTTT. Protein: CSARVQNTEAFF. This sequence joins TRBV20-1 and TRBJ1-1; D is ambiguous. The germline V gene encodes CDR1 DFQATT and CDR2 SNEGSKA (reference sequence). This CDR3 is built from 12 residues. Trimming pared 1 base from V and 1 base from J, leaving 4 bases between.

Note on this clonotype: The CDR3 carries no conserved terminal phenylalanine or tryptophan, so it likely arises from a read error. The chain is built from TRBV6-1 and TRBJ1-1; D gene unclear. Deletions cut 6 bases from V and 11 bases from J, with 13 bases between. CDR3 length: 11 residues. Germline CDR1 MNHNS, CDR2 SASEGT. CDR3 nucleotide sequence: TGTGCCAGCAGCGCCAACGTCGCCGCTTTCTCT. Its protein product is CASSANVAAFS.

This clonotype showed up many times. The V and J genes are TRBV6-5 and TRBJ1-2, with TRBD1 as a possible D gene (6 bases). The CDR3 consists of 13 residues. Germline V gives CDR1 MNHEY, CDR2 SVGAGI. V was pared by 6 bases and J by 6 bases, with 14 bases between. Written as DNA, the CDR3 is TGTGCCAGCAGCCCACAGGGTACGGATGGCTACACCTTC. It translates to CASSPQGTDGYTF.

The CDR3 coding sequence is TGTGCCAGTAGCCTCGCCAGCGGGAGGTACGAGCAGTACTTC. Translated: CASSLASGRYEQYF. V and J are TRBV19 and TRBJ2-7, with 9 nucleotides matching TRBD2. This CDR3 has 14 amino acids. J gave up 4 bases and V 6 bases, and 7 bases lay outside the gene matches. The V gene's germline CDR1 is LNHDA and CDR2 SQIVND (reference sequence).

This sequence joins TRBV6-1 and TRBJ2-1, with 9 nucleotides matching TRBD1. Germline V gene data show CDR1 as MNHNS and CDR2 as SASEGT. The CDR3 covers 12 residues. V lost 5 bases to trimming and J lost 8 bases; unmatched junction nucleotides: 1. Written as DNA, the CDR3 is TGTGCCAGCAGTCGGGACAGGGATGAGCAGTTCTTC. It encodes CASSRDRDEQFF.

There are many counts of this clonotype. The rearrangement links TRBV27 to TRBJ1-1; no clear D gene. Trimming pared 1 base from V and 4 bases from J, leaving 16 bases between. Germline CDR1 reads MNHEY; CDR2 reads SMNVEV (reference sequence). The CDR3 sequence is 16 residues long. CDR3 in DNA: TGTGCCAGCAGTTTATGTATGCGGACGGAGAGCACTGAAGCTTTCTTT. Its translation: CASSLCMRTESTEAFF.

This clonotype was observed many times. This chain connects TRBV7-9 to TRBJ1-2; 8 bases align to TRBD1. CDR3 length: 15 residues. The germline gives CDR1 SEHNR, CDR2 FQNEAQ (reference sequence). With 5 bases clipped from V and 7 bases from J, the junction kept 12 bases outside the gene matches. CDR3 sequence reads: CASSPDRGPLSGYTF. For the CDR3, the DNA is TGTGCCAGCAGCCCCGACAGGGGCCCTTTAAGTGGCTACACCTTC.

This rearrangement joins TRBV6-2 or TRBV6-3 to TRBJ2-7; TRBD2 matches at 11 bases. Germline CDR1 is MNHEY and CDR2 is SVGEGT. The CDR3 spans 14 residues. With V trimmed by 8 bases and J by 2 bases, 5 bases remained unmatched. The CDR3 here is CASRTSGRTYEQYF. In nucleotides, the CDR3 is TGTGCCAGCCGTACTAGCGGGAGAACCTACGAGCAGTACTTC.

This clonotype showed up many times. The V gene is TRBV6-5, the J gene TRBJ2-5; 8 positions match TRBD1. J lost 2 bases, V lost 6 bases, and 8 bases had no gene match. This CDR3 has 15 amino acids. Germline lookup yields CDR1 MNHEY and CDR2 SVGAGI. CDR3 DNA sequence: TGTGCCAGCAGGGCCACAGGGGGTGGACAAGAGACCCAGTACTTC. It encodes CASRATGGGQETQYF.